This T cell receptor (beta chain) was captured in a study of OX40 agonist ivuxolimab in advanced cancers. Profiling relied on immunoSEQ multiplex PCR, and the TCRdb table lists in-frame clones only, not all of them. The table records under 90,000 clones, around 89% of them present only once. This sequence was found in an adult with an advanced solid tumor such as melanoma, head and neck, liver or kidney cancer. Here the sequenced sample was CD4+ or CD8+ T cells sorted from blood, taken in a trial of the OX40 agonist ivuxolimab.

CDR3 in DNA: TGTGCCAGCAGCCCTAGCCTAGCGGACCTCATGGATGAGCAGTTCTTC. Translation: CASSPSLADLMDEQFF. This chain links TRBV5-6 with TRBJ2-1, with 7 nucleotides matching TRBD2. The CDR3 loop spans 16 amino acids. The V gene's germline CDR1 is SGHDT and CDR2 YYEEEE. V trimming: 4 bases; J trimming: 8 bases; junction bases outside the gene matches: 15.